These T cell receptor beta chains were read from a single sample in a study of blood T cell repertoires in COVID-19. Assay: immunoSEQ multiplex PCR; the TCRdb copy retains only in-frame clones and omits some. The table shows about 240,000 clones, with 60% to 75% occurring only once. The specimen was peripheral blood. These receptors were taken from an elderly woman with acute or convalescent COVID-19. Each CDR3 is given with its conserved first and last residue. D genes are given only for firm matches. Clone size appears in some rows only: once, few, many, or a class for an expanded clone.

D gene: -; J gene: TRBJ1-6; V gene: TRBV5-5; clone size: -; CDR3 DNA: TGTGCCAGCAGTTTATTGGCGGATTCACCCCTCCACTTT; CDR3 protein: CASSLLADSPLHF
D gene: -; J gene: TRBJ2-2; V gene: TRBV3-1/TRBV3-2; clone size: -; CDR3 DNA: TGTGCCAGCAGCCATTCCCTATCAAACACCGGGGAGCTGTTTTTT; CDR3 protein: CASSHSLSNTGELFF
D gene: -; J gene: TRBJ2-3; V gene: TRBV19; clone size: -; CDR3 DNA: TGTGCCAGTAGTAAACCCCATGGCATCTTCGGCACAGATACGCAGTATTTT; CDR3 protein: CASSKPHGIFGTDTQYF
D gene: -; J gene: TRBJ1-6; V gene: TRBV7-9; clone size: -; CDR3 DNA: TGTGCCAGCAGCTCCGGGACACCCAGCTCACCCCTCCACTTT; CDR3 protein: CASSSGTPSSPLHF
D gene: -; J gene: TRBJ1-3; V gene: TRBV18; clone size: -; CDR3 DNA: TGTGCCAGCTCACCACCCCTCCGGAGCGTCTCTGGAAACACCATATATTTT; CDR3 protein: CASSPPLRSVSGNTIYF
D gene: -; J gene: TRBJ2-5; V gene: TRBV7-8; clone size: -; CDR3 DNA: TGTGCCAGCAGCTTACAGGAGACCCAGTACTTC; CDR3 protein: CASSLQETQYF
D gene: TRBD1; J gene: TRBJ2-7; V gene: TRBV4-3; clone size: -; CDR3 DNA: TGCGCCAGCAGCCATGGGACAGGGGGTTGGTTCGAGCAGTACTTC; CDR3 protein: CASSHGTGGWFEQYF
D gene: TRBD2; J gene: TRBJ2-5; V gene: TRBV15; clone size: -; CDR3 DNA: TGTGCCACCAGCAGAGATCACGTAGCGGGGAGAGAGACCCAGTACTTC; CDR3 protein: CATSRDHVAGRETQYF
D gene: TRBD1; J gene: TRBJ1-2; V gene: TRBV6-1; clone size: -; CDR3 DNA: TGTGCCAGCAGTGAAAAGGCAGGGGGAGGCCATGGCTACACCTTC; CDR3 protein: CASSEKAGGGHGYTF
D gene: -; J gene: TRBJ1-2; V gene: TRBV5-4; clone size: -; CDR3 DNA: TGTGCCAGCAGCTTGGCGTTGTCAACGAGGGACTATGGCTACACCTTC; CDR3 protein: CASSLALSTRDYGYTF
D gene: -; J gene: TRBJ2-2; V gene: TRBV7-9; clone size: many; CDR3 DNA: TGTGCCAGCAGCTCTCGGGTCGGGAACACCGGGGAGCTGTTTTTT; CDR3 protein: CASSSRVGNTGELFF
D gene: -; J gene: TRBJ1-4; V gene: TRBV27; clone size: -; CDR3 DNA: TGTGCCAGCAGTAGAGGCAGCCCTAATGAAAAACTGTTTTTT; CDR3 protein: CASSRGSPNEKLFF
D gene: -; J gene: TRBJ1-4; V gene: TRBV25-1; clone size: -; CDR3 DNA: TGTGCCAGCAGTGAACCAGGTCGGAATGAAAAACTGTTTTTT; CDR3 protein: CASSEPGRNEKLFF
D gene: TRBD1; J gene: TRBJ2-7; V gene: TRBV18; clone size: -; CDR3 DNA: TGTGCCAGCTCACCCGGGACAGGGGACTACGAGCAGTACTTC; CDR3 protein: CASSPGTGDYEQYF
D gene: -; J gene: TRBJ1-2; V gene: TRBV30; clone size: few; CDR3 DNA: TGTGCCTGGAATACGGGAGGTGGCTACACCTTC; CDR3 protein: CAWNTGGGYTF
D gene: -; J gene: TRBJ1-1; V gene: TRBV20-1; clone size: -; CDR3 DNA: TGCAGTGCTAACAGGGACACTGAAGCTTTCTTT; CDR3 protein: CSANRDTEAFF
D gene: -; J gene: TRBJ1-4; V gene: TRBV19; clone size: -; CDR3 DNA: TGTGCCAGTAGCCATTCCCGACAAGGATACGGTGAAAAACTGTTTTTT; CDR3 protein: CASSHSRQGYGEKLFF
D gene: -; J gene: TRBJ1-2; V gene: TRBV18; clone size: -; CDR3 DNA: TGTGCCAGCTCACCAGGGGCAGGGAACTATGGCTACACCTTC; CDR3 protein: CASSPGAGNYGYTF
D gene: -; J gene: TRBJ2-1; V gene: TRBV21-1; clone size: few; CDR3 DNA: TGTGCCAGCAGCAAATGGACAGGGGATGGCTACAATGAGCAGTTCTTC; CDR3 protein: CASSKWTGDGYNEQFF
D gene: TRBD2; J gene: TRBJ2-1; V gene: TRBV11-2; clone size: -; CDR3 DNA: TGTGCCAGCAGCTTAACCAGCGGGGGCCTCCCTATCAATGAGCAGTTCTTC; CDR3 protein: CASSLTSGGLPINEQFF
D gene: -; J gene: TRBJ2-5; V gene: TRBV5-1; clone size: -; CDR3 DNA: TGCGCCAGCAGCTTAGAGTGGGGCGAAGAGACCCAGTACTTC; CDR3 protein: CASSLEWGEETQYF
D gene: -; J gene: TRBJ2-7; V gene: TRBV21-1; clone size: -; CDR3 DNA: TGTGCCAGCAGCAAAGCTCCTTCTATAGCGGGAGGGCCAGGTTGGCCTCGGGAGCAGTACTTC; CDR3 protein: CASSKAPSIAGGPGWPREQYF
D gene: -; J gene: TRBJ2-3; V gene: TRBV5-4; clone size: -; CDR3 DNA: TGTGCCAGCAGCCGGAAGACTAGGGCTAGCACAGATACGCAGTATTTT; CDR3 protein: CASSRKTRASTDTQYF
D gene: -; J gene: TRBJ1-2; V gene: TRBV3-1/TRBV3-2; clone size: -; CDR3 DNA: TGTGCCAGCAGCCGAGAAGTCGGGAGCTATGGCTACACCTTC; CDR3 protein: CASSREVGSYGYTF
D gene: -; J gene: TRBJ1-5; V gene: TRBV15; clone size: few; CDR3 DNA: TGTGCCACCAGCAGAGACAGGGGAGATCAGCCCCAGCATTTT; CDR3 protein: CATSRDRGDQPQHF
D gene: -; J gene: TRBJ1-1; V gene: TRBV3-1/TRBV3-2; clone size: -; CDR3 DNA: TGTGCCAGCAGCCCCCCCGGTCCCACTGAAGCTTTCTTT; CDR3 protein: CASSPPGPTEAFF